The clone carrying this TCR beta chain was observed at least ten times. What it binds is unknown. The sample is drawn from a study of T cell repertoires in cytomegalovirus infection. The V gene lost 5 bases and the J gene lost 7 bases, with 15 bases spanning the gap. The CDR3 is 14 residues long. The V gene's germline CDR1 is SGHTA and CDR2 FQGNSA. The study, taken as a whole, reports: CMV-specific TCR beta clonotypes restricted by HLA-C dominated the ex vivo response.

TCRdb analysed the reads with MiXCR anew, one entry per CDR3 protein. This sample yields approximately 120,000 distinct CDR3 sequences, of which around 28% are seen a single time; around 80% belongs to the top ten. Here the sequenced sample was CD8+ T cells from cultured PBMCs, taken from culture after CMV antigen stimulation. The chain joins TRBV7-2 to TRBJ2-1; weak D call: TRBD1 (6 bases). The clonotype comes from a human donor in good health (CMV status not recorded). Some clones in this sample may be carry-over from other donors' samples. CDR3 sequence (DNA): TGTGCCAGCAGCGTACTAAAACAGGGTAATGAGCAGTTCTTC. Its protein product is CASSVLKQGNEQFF.